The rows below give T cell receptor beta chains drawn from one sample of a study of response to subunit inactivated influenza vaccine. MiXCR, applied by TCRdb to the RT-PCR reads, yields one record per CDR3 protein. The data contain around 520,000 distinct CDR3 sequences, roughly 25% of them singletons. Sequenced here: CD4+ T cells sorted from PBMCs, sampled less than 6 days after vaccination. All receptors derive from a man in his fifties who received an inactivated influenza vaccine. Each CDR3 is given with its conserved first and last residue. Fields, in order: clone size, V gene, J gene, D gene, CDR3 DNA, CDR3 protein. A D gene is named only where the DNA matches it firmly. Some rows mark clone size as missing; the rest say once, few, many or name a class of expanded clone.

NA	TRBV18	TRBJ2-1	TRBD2	TGTGCCAGCTCGTCAACTAGCGGGACTTACAATGAGCAGTTCTTC	CASSSTSGTYNEQFF
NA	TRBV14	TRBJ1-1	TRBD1	TGTGCCAGCAGCCAAGGGACAGGCCAATACACTGAAGCTTTCTTT	CASSQGTGQYTEAFF
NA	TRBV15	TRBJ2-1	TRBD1	TGTGCCACCACCCGGGACAGAATTAACAATGAGCAGTTCTTC	CATTRDRINNEQFF
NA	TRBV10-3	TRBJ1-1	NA	TGTGCCATCAGTGAAAGGGAGGGTGTCACTGAAGCTTTCTTT	CAISEREGVTEAFF
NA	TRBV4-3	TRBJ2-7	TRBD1	TGCGCCAGCAGCCGCCTGACCGGGACAGGGACAAAGCAGTACTTC	CASSRLTGTGTKQYF
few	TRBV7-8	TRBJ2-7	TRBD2	TGTGCCAGCAGCCCAGACGCCAGCGGGAGTGACTACGAGCAGTACTTC	CASSPDASGSDYEQYF
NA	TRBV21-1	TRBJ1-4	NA	TGTGCCAGCAGCAAAGGATTGAGTGAAAAACTGTTTTTT	CASSKGLSEKLFF
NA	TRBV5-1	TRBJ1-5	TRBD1	TGCGCCAGCAGCCTAGGGGGCGCAGGCAATCAGCCCCAGCATTTT	CASSLGGAGNQPQHF
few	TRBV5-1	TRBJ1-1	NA	TGCGCCAGCAGCCCCGGACAAGAGAACACTGAAGCTTTCTTT	CASSPGQENTEAFF
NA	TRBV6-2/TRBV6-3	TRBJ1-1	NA	TGTGCCAGCAGGATAACAGAAACTGAAGCTTTCTTT	CASRITETEAFF
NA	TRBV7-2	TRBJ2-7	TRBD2	TGTGCCAGCAGCGCCCCAAGGGCGGGAGAGGACGAGCAGTACTTC	CASSAPRAGEDEQYF
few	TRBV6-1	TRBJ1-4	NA	TGTGCCAGCAGTGACCACAGGGCAGGTGAAAAACTGTTTTTT	CASSDHRAGEKLFF
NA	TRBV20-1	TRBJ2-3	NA	TGCAGTGCTAGAGTGGGGGGAGTGAATACGCAGTATTTT	CSARVGGVNTQYF
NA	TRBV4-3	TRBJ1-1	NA	TGCGCCAGCAGCCAAGACCGATATGGGGGTACGTTTACTGAAGCTTTCTTT	CASSQDRYGGTFTEAFF
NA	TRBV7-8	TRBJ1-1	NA	TGTGCCAGCACCCATGGGGGGAACACTGAAGCTTTCTTT	CASTHGGNTEAFF
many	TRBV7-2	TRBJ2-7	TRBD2	TGTGCCAGCAGCTCCAAAGGAGCGGGAGGGTCCTACGAGCAGTACTTC	CASSSKGAGGSYEQYF
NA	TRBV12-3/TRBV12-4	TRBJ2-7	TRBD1	TGTGCCAGCAGCCCCCACAGGGGGCGGGGGTCCTACGAGCAGTACTTC	CASSPHRGRGSYEQYF
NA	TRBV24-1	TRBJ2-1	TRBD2	TGTGCCACCAGTGAGGGACTAGCGGGAGCTACCTACAATGAGCAGTTCTTC	CATSEGLAGATYNEQFF
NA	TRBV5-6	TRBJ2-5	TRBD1	TGTGCCAGCAGCAGCCGGGACAGGGGTGTGGAGACCCAGTACTTC	CASSSRDRGVETQYF
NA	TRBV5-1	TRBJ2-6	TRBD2	TGCGCCAGCACGGGGGGGCTGGACATACCATCTGGGGCCAACGTCCTGACTTTC	CASTGGLDIPSGANVLTF
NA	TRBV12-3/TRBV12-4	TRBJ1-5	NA	TGTGCCAGCAGTTTGGGAGGGGCTAGCAATCAGCCCCAGCATTTT	CASSLGGASNQPQHF
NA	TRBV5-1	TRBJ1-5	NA	TGCGCCAGCAGCTTGGACGGGCGCAATCAGCCCCAGCATTTT	CASSLDGRNQPQHF
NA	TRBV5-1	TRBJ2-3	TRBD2	TGCGCCAGCAGCCCTACGGCGGGGGAGTACACAGATACGCAGTATTTT	CASSPTAGEYTDTQYF
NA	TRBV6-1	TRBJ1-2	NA	TGTGCCAGCAGACAACAGGGAAGCTATGGCTACACCTTC	CASRQQGSYGYTF
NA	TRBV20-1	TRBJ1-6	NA	TGCAGTGCTAGAGCCCGACAGGACTCCTATAATTCACCCCTCCACTTT	CSARARQDSYNSPLHF
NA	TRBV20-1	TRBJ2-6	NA	TGCAGTGCAGGGACAGGGGCCAACGTCCTGACTTTC	CSAGTGANVLTF
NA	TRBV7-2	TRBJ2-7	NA	TGTGCCAGCAGCATGAGGAGGGCGACAGGGAGCGAGCAGTACTTC	CASSMRRATGSEQYF
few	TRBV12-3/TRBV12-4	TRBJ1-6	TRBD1	TGTGCCAGCAGTTTGGCGAGGGGGCATCGTCGTAATTCACCCCTCCACTTT	CASSLARGHRRNSPLHF
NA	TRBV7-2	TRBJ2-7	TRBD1	TGTGCCAGCAGCGCTGGGACAGGCTGGTCGATCGAGCAGTACTTC	CASSAGTGWSIEQYF
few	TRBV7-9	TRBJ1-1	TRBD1	TGTGCCAGCAGCTTACAGTCGCGGGGACAGGGTGTAGCTTTCTTT	CASSLQSRGQGVAFF
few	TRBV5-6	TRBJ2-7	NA	TGTGCCAGCAGCTCGTTCGGGCAGGGAATGGGCGAGCAGTACTTC	CASSSFGQGMGEQYF
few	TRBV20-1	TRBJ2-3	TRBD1	TGCAGTGCCACAAAACAGGGGTCTCGCACAGATACGCAGTATTTT	CSATKQGSRTDTQYF
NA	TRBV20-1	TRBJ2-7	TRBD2	TGCAGTGCTGCCCCTGGGACTAGCGGGGGCTCCTACGAGCAGTACTTC	CSAAPGTSGGSYEQYF
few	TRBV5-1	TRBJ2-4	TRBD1	TGCGCCAGCAGAAATGGACAGGGGAGAGCCAAAAACATTCAGTACTTC	CASRNGQGRAKNIQYF
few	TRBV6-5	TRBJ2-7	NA	TGTGCCAGCAAAGGACAGCCCTACGAGCAGTACTTC	CASKGQPYEQYF
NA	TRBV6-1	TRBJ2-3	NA	TGTGCCAGCAGTCCGGGTCTGGGCCCAGATACGCAGTATTTT	CASSPGLGPDTQYF
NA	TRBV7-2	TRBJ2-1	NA	TGTGCCAGCAGCTCCCCCAAATACAATGAGCAGTTCTTC	CASSSPKYNEQFF
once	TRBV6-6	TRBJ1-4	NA	TGTGCCAGCAGTTACTCGTTTAAAGAAAAACTGTTTTTT	CASSYSFKEKLFF
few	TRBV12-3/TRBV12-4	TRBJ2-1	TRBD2	TGTGCCAGCAGAATAGCGGGGGGGACCGGTGAGCAGTTCTTC	CASRIAGGTGEQFF
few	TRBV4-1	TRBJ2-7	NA	TGCGCCAGCAGCCAAGATATCGGTCACCCAGCAAGGTCCTACGAGCAGTACTTC	CASSQDIGHPARSYEQYF
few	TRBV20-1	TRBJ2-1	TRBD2	TGCAGTGCTGTAAGCGGGGGGGCTGACAATGAGCAGTTCTTC	CSAVSGGADNEQFF
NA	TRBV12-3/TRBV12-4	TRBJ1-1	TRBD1	TGTGCCAGCAGCCGAGGGACAGGGGCACTGAACACTGAAGCTTTCTTT	CASSRGTGALNTEAFF
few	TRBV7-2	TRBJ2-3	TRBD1	TGTGCCAGCAGCACGGGACAGTTCACAGATACGCAGTATTTT	CASSTGQFTDTQYF
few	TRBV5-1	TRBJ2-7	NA	TGCGCCAGCAGCCTGGACTACGCCTACGAGCAGTACTTC	CASSLDYAYEQYF
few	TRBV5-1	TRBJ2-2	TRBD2	TGCGCCAGCACGCTTTTTGGGACTAGCGCCCGAGGGGACACCGGGGAGCTGTTTTTT	CASTLFGTSARGDTGELFF
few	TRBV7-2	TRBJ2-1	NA	TGTGCCAGCAGCTTATTCAGGGGACAAACCTCCAACAATGAGCAGTTCTTC	CASSLFRGQTSNNEQFF
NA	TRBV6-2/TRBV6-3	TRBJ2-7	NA	TGTGCCAGCAGGCAACCGGGACGAGGCCGCTACGAGCAGTACTTC	CASRQPGRGRYEQYF
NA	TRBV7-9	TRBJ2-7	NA	TGTGCCAGCAGCTACGACACTAAACCCTACGAGCAGTACTTC	CASSYDTKPYEQYF
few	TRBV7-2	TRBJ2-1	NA	TGTGCCAGCAGCTTAGGGATACGAGGGGTGAGAGATGAGCAGTTCTTC	CASSLGIRGVRDEQFF
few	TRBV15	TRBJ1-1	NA	TGTGCCACCAGCAGAGAGGGGCGAGGCGCACTTGAAGCTTTCTTT	CATSREGRGALEAFF
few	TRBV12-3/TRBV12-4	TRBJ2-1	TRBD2	TGTGCCAGCAGAACAAGAGCGGGATCCGACAATGAGCAGTTCTTC	CASRTRAGSDNEQFF
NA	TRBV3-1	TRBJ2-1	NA	TGTGCCAGCAGCCTAACTAGGGTCAATGAGCAGTTCTTC	CASSLTRVNEQFF
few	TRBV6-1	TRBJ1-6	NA	TGTGCCAGCAGTCGCGGTGGGACCGTGTCACTCCACTTT	CASSRGGTVSLHF
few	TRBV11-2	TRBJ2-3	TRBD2	TGTGCCAGCAGCCGGCCCAATCAGAGGGTGGCGGGAGGGCCGACGGGTACGCAGTATTTT	CASSRPNQRVAGGPTGTQYF
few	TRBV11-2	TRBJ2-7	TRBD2	TGTGCCAGCACCGCTAGCGGAGGCAACTACGAGCAGTACTTC	CASTASGGNYEQYF
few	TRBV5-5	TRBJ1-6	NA	TGTGCCAGCAGCTTGGCCCCCACGGGTTTAGGTTCACCCCTCCACTTT	CASSLAPTGLGSPLHF
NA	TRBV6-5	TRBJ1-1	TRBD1	TGTGCCAGCAGTTATACCGGGACAGGGGCTGGGGGCACTGAAGCTTTCTTT	CASSYTGTGAGGTEAFF